The 6 T cell receptor beta chains given below trace back to one sample, sequenced in a study of cytomegalovirus exposure and HLA in healthy donors. Generated by immunoSEQ multiplex PCR, the TCRdb table keeps only in-frame clones and is missing some. The sample lists 250,000 to 400,000 clones, approximately 88% occurring once. The sequenced material came from PBMCs. These TCRs come from a man aged 25-40 years in good health and CMV-seronegative.

The CDR3 sequence: CAIQGQGRNSPLHF. The CDR3 nucleotides read TGTGCCATACAGGGACAGGGCCGTAATTCACCCCTCCACTTT. The chain has TRBV2 and TRBJ1-6; 9 bases fit TRBD1. The CDR3 extends over 14 amino acids. CDR1 is SNHLY and CDR2 is FYNNEI in the germline V gene. The V segment lost 10 bases and the J segment 6 bases; nucleotides outside the gene matches: 7. Filled out from reference TRBV2 and TRBJ1-6, the complete variable domain reads EPEVTQTPSHQVTQMGQEVILRCVPISNHLYFYWYRQILGQKVEFLVSFYNNEISEKSEIFDDQFSVERPDGSNFTLKIRSTKLEDSAMYFCAIQGQGRNSPLHFGNGTRLTVT.

This clone was counted once. This sequence joins TRBV13 and TRBJ2-3; 15 positions agree with TRBD2. Losses at the gene ends were 5 bases for V and 5 bases for J; bases not matched to a gene: 11. CDR3 length: 18 amino acids. CDR1 and CDR2 (germline): PRHDT, FYEKMQ (reference sequence). CDR3 sequence (DNA): TGTGCCAGCAGCAGGACTAGCGGGGGGGATAGGAACAGAGATACGCAGTATTTT. Protein sequence: CASSRTSGGDRNRDTQYF. The entire variable domain, with the rest obtained from reference TRBV13 and TRBJ2-3, is as follows: AAGVIQSPRHLIKEKRETATLKCYPIPRHDTVYWYQQGPGQDPQFLISFYEKMQSDKGSIPDRFSAQQFSDYHSELNMSSLELGDSALYFCASSRTSGGDRNRDTQYFGPGTRLTVL.

This clone was counted a single time. The V call is TRBV11-2, the J call TRBJ1-1; 9 bases are a match to TRBD1. The germline gives CDR1 SGHAT, CDR2 FQNNGV. The CDR3 totals 12 residues. V lost 5 bases to trimming and J lost 7 bases; unmatched junction nucleotides: 2. The CDR3 region is CASSPGQGEAFF. The CDR3 DNA reads as TGTGCCAGCAGCCCGGGACAGGGTGAAGCTTTCTTT.

The J gene is TRBJ1-1, the V gene TRBV5-5, with D possibly being TRBD1 (6 bases). The germline gives CDR1 SGHKS, CDR2 YYEKEE (reference sequence). The CDR3 length is 14 residues. V was pared by 5 bases and J by 4 bases, with 15 bases between. CDR3 DNA sequence: TGTGCCAGCAGTTCGCAGGGGTCTCGCACTGAAGCTTTCTTT. Translated: CASSSQGSRTEAFF.

The chain joins TRBV5-1 to TRBJ1-4; TRBD1 matches at 7 bases. The CDR3 spans 16 residues. Germline V gene data show CDR1 as SGHRS and CDR2 as YFSETQ. Trimming cost V 5 bases and J 3 bases; bases outside gene matches: 10. The CDR3 here is CASRYITGAANEKLFF. The DNA of the CDR3 is TGCGCCAGCAGATACATCACAGGGGCAGCTAATGAAAAACTGTTTTTT.

The chain recombines TRBV27 with TRBJ2-5; TRBD2 matches 10 bases. Germline trimming cut 4 bases from V and 9 bases from J; bases unmatched to any gene: 11. Germline CDR1 and CDR2: MNHEY and SMNVEV (reference sequence). The CDR3 loop spans 15 amino acids. CDR3: CASSSMSLAGVSQYF. In nucleotides, the CDR3 is TGTGCCAGCAGTTCGATGAGCCTAGCGGGGGTATCCCAGTACTTC.